Presented here are 3 T cell receptor beta chains from one specimen sequenced in a study of identifying expanded T cells in peripheral blood. The method was immunoSEQ multiplex PCR; TCRdb's version includes in-frame clones alone and lacks a portion of them. The repertoire holds 81,000 or so clones, with roughly 84% as singletons. The source material was blood. These receptors were obtained from a person aged 18 to 75 in good health.

The V gene is TRBV5-6, the J gene TRBJ2-5; D unclear. The CDR3 spans 16 residues. The germline V gene encodes CDR1 SGHDT and CDR2 YYEEEE. The germline V and J ends were trimmed by 3 bases and 4 bases, with 19 bases remaining between them. The CDR3 region is CASSWAPGPTAETQYF. In DNA, the CDR3 is TGTGCCAGCAGCTGGGCTCCGGGCCCTACGGCAGAGACCCAGTACTTC.

This chain links TRBV7-3 with TRBJ2-3; TRBD2 aligns across 14 bases. Trimming at V came to 5 bases and at J to 4 bases, leaving 8 bases not matched to a gene. CDR3 size: 17 residues. CDR1 is SGHTA, CDR2 FQGTGA, per germline. The CDR3 spells CASSPRAGLAGADTQYF. The CDR3, as DNA: TGTGCCAGCAGCCCAAGGGCGGGACTAGCGGGAGCAGATACGCAGTATTTT.

V usage is TRBV10-1 and J usage is TRBJ2-7; D remains unclear. Germline V gene data show CDR1 as WNHNN and CDR2 as SYGVQD (reference sequence). The V gene lost 8 bases and the J gene lost 0 bases, with 8 bases spanning the gap. The CDR3 consists of 12 residues. The CDR3 DNA reads TGCGCCAGCCCCCACGACTCCTACGAGCAGTACTTC. Translated, it gives CASPHDSYEQYF.